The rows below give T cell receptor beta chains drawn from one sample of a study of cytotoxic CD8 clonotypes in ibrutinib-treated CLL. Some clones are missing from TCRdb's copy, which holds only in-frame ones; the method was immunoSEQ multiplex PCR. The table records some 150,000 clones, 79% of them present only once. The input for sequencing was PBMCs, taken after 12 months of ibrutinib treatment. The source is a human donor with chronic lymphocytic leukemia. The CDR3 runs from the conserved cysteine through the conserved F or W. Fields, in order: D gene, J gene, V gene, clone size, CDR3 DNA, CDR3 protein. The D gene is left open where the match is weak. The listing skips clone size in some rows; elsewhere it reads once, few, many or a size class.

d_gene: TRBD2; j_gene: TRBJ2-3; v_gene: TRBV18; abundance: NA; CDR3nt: TGTGCCAGCTCACACCGGGACTACACAGATACGCAGTATTTT; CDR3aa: CASSHRDYTDTQYF
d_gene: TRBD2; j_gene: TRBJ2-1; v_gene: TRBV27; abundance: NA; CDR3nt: TGTGCCCGGAAGACTAGCGGGAGGGCAGGTGAGCAGTTCTTC; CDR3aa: CARKTSGRAGEQFF
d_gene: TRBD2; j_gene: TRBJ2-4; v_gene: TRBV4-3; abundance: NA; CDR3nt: TGCGCCAGCAGCCAAGACTGGACTAGCGGGAGTGTCAAAAACATTCAGTACTTC; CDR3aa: CASSQDWTSGSVKNIQYF
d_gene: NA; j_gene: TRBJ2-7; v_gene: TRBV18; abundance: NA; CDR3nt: TGTGCCAGCTCACTACCGGGACGGGCCTACGAGCAGTACTTC; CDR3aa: CASSLPGRAYEQYF
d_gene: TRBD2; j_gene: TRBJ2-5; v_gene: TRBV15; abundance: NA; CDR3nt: TGTGCCACCAGCAGAGATCTGGCTAGCGGGATCCAAGAGACCCAGTACTTC; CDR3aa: CATSRDLASGIQETQYF
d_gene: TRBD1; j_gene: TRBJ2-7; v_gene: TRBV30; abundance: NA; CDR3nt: TGTGCCTGCGGGACAGGCTCCTACGAGCAGTACTTC; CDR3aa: CACGTGSYEQYF
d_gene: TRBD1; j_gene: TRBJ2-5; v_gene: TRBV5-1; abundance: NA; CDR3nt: TGCGCCAGCAGCGGCGGACAGGGCGGAGAGACCCAGTACTTC; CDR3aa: CASSGGQGGETQYF
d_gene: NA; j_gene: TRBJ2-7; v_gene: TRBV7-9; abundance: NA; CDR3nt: TGTGCCAGCAGCCAAGGGGTTCGAGGGGCCGAGCAGTACTTC; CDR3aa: CASSQGVRGAEQYF
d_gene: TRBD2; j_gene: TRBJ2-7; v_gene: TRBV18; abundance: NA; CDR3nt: TGTGCCAGCTCACCGGCCGGGACTAGCGGGAGTAGCACCTACGAGCAGTACTTC; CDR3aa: CASSPAGTSGSSTYEQYF
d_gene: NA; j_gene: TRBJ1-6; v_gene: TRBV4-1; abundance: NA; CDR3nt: TGCGCCAGCAGCCAAGTTGGAGAGGATAATTCACCCCTCCACTTT; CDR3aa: CASSQVGEDNSPLHF
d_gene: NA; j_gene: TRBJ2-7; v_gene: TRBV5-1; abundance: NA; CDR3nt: TGCGCCAGCAGCCGGGACGCCTCCTACGAGCAGTACTTC; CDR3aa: CASSRDASYEQYF
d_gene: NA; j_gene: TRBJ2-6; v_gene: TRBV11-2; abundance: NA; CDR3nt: TGTGCCAGCAGAATGTCGGGGGCTGGGGCCAACGTCCTGACTTTC; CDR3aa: CASRMSGAGANVLTF
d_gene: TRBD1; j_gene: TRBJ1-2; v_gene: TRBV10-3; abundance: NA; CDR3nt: TGTGCCATCAGTAAAGGGACAGGGATTTATGGCTACACCTTC; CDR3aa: CAISKGTGIYGYTF
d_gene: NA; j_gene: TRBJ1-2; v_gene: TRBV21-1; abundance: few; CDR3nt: TGTGCCAGCACCGGCGAGCAACAGGGACATGGCTACACCTTC; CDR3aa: CASTGEQQGHGYTF
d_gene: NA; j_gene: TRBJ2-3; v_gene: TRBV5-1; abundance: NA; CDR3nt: TGCGCCAGCAGCTTGGATGGCGGGAACCCCACAGATACGCAGTATTTT; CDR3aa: CASSLDGGNPTDTQYF
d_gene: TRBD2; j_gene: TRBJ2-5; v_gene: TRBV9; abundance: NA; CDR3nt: TGTGCCAGCAGCGTAGGAGGGACTAGGCAAGAGACCCAGTACTTC; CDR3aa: CASSVGGTRQETQYF
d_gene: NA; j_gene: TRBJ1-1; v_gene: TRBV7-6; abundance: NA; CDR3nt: TGTGCCAGCAGCTTAGAGTCCGCATTTCGCAAGAACACTGAAGCTTTCTTT; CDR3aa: CASSLESAFRKNTEAFF
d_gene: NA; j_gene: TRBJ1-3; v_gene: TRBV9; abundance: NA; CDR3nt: TGTGCCAGCAGCGTAGCCTCCTGGGACGGGATATCTGGAAACACCATATATTTT; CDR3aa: CASSVASWDGISGNTIYF
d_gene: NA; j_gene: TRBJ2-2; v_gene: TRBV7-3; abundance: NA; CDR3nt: TGTGCCAGCTCTTTTTCCCGGAACACCGGGGAGCTGTTTTTT; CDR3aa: CASSFSRNTGELFF
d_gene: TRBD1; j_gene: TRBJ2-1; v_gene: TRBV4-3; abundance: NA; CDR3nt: TGCGCCAGCAGCCACGGATGGACAGGGAGCTCCTACAATGAGCAGTTCTTC; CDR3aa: CASSHGWTGSSYNEQFF
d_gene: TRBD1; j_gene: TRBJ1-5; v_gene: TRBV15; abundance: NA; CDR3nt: TGTGCCACCGGCCCGGGGACAGGTAGCAATCAGCCCCAGCATTTT; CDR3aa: CATGPGTGSNQPQHF
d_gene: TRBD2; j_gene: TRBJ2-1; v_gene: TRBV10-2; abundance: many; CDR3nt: TGCGCCAGCGCAGGGACTAGCGGGAGGGGGAATGAGCAGTTCTTC; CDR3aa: CASAGTSGRGNEQFF
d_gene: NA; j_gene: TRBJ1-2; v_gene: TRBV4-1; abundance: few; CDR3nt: TGCGCCAGCAGCCAAGATCAAGATGGCTATGGCTACACCTTC; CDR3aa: CASSQDQDGYGYTF
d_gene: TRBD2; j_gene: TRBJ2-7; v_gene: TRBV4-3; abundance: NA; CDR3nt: TGCGCCAGCAGCCAAGATCTACGGCGGGGGGGCTACGAGCAGTACTTC; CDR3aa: CASSQDLRRGGYEQYF
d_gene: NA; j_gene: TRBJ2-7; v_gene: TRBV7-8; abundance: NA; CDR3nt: TGTGCCAGCAGCATCGGACTGGGGGAGCAGTACTTC; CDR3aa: CASSIGLGEQYF
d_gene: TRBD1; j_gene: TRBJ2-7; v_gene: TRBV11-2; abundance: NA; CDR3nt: TGTGCCAGCAGCGGGGACAGGGGGATTGAAGGGTACGAGCAGTACTTC; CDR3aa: CASSGDRGIEGYEQYF
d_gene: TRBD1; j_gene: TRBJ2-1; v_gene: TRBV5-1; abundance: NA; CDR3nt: TGCGCCAGCAGGCGAACAGGGGGCCTTTACAATGAGCAGTTCTTC; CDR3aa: CASRRTGGLYNEQFF
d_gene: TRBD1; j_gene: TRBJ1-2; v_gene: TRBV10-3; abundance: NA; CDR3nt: TGTGCCATCAGGGCGAAAACCGGGACAGGGGACGGGGCCTATGGCTACACCTTC; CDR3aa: CAIRAKTGTGDGAYGYTF
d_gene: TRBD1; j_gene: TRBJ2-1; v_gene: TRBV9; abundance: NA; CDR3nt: TGTGCCAGCAGCGTGGGACAGGGGGCTTATGAGCAGTTCTTC; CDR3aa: CASSVGQGAYEQFF